This T cell receptor (beta chain) derives from a study of blood T cell repertoires in COVID-19. Across the whole study: Spain, Italy and the United States supplied samples that represented acute and convalescent COVID-19. PBMCs, B-cell-depleted T cells, or T cells were the source of the cDNA or gDNA that made up the material.

The CDR3 contains 15 residues. V lost 2 bases and J lost 11; bases outside the gene matches: 15. Germline values: CDR1 SGDLS, CDR2 YYNGEE. Original processing notes: Nucleated cell counts were estimated from reference gene primer amplification. The method was immunoSEQ multiplex PCR; TCRdb's version includes in-frame clones alone and lacks a portion of them. The DNA was the basis for D and trimming; V, J and clone size are from that table. The table includes about 250,000 clones, about 86% detected once. Sample: peripheral blood. The TCR sequence derives from a man aged 45-65 years with active or convalescent COVID-19. The chain carries TRBV9 and TRBJ1-2; TRBD1 matches at 7 bases. The CDR3, as DNA: TGTGCCAGCAGCGTCCTCCCCGGGACAGAAATTGGGTACACCTTC. As protein: CASSVLPGTEIGYTF.